The clone carrying this T cell receptor (beta chain) is medium-sized (0.01 to 0.1%) by share. Germline-derived CDR1 and CDR2 are DFQATT and SNEGSKA (reference sequence). This CDR3 is built from 14 residues. V was cut by 0 bases and J by 1 base, with 8 bases left in between. The sample belongs to a study of T cells after yellow fever vaccination. TCRdb independently ran MiXCR on the 5' RACE reads; one entry per CDR3 protein. The sample has roughly 9,300 distinct CDR3 sequences, less than 6% seen once; the top ten hold approximately 1.5%. This TCR came from a man between 18 and 35 years old who received the YFV17D yellow fever vaccine. The chain couples TRBV20-1 to TRBJ2-3; tentatively, D is TRBD1 (6 bases). Source: PBMCs, either bulk or a sorted T-cell subset (CD4+, CD8+, memory, or dextramer-sorted; not recorded which), taken around 14 days after the first yellow fever vaccination. The CDR3 reads CSAREGGRTDTQYF. CDR3 nucleotides: TGCAGTGCTAGAGAAGGGGGTCGCACAGATACGCAGTATTTT.